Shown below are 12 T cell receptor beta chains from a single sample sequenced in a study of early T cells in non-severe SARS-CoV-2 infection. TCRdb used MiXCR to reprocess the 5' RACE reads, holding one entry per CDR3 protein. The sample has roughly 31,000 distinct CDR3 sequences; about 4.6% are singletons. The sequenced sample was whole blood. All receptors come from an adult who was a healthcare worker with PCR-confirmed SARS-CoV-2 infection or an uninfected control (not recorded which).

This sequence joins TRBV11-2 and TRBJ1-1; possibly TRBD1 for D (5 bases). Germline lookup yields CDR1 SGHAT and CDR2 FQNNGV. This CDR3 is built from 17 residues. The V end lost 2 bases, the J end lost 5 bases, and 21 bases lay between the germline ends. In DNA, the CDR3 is TGTGCCAGCAGCTTATCGCCTAGGTTCCGGGGCGGGACTGAAGCTTTCTTT. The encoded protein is CASSLSPRFRGGTEAFF.

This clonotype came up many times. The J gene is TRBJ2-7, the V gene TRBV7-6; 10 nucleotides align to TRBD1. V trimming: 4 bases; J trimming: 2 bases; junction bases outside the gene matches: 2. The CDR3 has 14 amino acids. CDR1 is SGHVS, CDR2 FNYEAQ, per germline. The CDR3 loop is CASSSGTGAYEQYF. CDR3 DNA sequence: TGTGCCAGCAGCTCCGGGACAGGGGCCTACGAGCAGTACTTC.

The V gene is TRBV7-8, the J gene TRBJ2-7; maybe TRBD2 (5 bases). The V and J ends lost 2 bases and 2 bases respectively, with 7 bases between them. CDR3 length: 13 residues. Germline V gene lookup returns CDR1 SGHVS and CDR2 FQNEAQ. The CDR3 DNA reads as TGTGCCAGCAGCTTACAGGAGGCCTACGAGCAGTACTTC. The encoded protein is CASSLQEAYEQYF. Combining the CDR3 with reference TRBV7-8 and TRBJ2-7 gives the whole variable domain GAGVSQSPRYKVAKRGQDVALRCDPISGHVSLFWYQQALGQGPEFLTYFQNEAQLDKSGLPSDRFFAERPEGSVSTLKIQRTQQEDSAVYLCASSLQEAYEQYFGPGTRLTVT.

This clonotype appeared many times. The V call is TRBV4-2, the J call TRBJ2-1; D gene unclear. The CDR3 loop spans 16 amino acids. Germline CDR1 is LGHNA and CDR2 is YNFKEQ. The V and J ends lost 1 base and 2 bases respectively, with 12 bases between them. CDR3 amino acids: CASSQGETQTYNEQFF. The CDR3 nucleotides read TGTGCCAGCAGCCAAGGCGAGACCCAGACCTACAATGAGCAGTTCTTC.

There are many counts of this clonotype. The CDR3 sequence is CASSLRVNTEAFF. Here the CDR3 DNA reads TGTGCCAGCAGTTTAAGGGTAAACACTGAAGCTTTCTTT. J is TRBJ1-1 and V is TRBV12-3 or TRBV12-4; no reliable D call. There are 13 residues in the CDR3. The ends were cut back, 2 bases at V and 2 bases at J, with 6 bases in the middle.

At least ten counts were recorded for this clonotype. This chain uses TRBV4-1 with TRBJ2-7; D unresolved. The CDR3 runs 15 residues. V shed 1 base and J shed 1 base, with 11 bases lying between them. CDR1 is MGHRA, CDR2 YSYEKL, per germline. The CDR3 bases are TGCGCCAGCAGCCAAGGGGCGGCAAATTCCTACGAGCAGTACTTC. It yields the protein CASSQGAANSYEQYF.

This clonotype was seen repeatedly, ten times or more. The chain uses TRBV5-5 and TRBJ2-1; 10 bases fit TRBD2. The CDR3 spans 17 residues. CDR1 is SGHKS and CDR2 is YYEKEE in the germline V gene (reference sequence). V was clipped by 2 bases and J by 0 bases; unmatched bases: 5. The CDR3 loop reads CASSFSGRPSSYNEQFF. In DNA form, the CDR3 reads TGTGCCAGCAGCTTTAGCGGGAGGCCGAGCTCCTACAATGAGCAGTTCTTC.

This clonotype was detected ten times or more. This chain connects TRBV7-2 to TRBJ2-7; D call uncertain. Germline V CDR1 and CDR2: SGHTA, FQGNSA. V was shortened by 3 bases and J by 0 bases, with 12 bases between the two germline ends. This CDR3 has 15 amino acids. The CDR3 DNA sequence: TGTGCCAGCAGCTTTTCGCTGGGGTCCTCCTACGAGCAGTACTTC. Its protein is CASSFSLGSSYEQYF.

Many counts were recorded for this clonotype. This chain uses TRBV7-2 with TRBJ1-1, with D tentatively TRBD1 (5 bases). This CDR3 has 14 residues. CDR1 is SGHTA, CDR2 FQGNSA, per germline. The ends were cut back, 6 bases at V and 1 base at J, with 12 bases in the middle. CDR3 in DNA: TGTGCCAGCAGTCGACAGACTCAGAACACTGAAGCTTTCTTT. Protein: CASSRQTQNTEAFF. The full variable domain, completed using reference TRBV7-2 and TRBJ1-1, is GAGVSQSPSNKVTEKGKDVELRCDPISGHTALYWYRQSLGQGLEFLIYFQGNSAPDKSGLPSDRFSAERTGGSVSTLTIQRTQQEDSAVYLCASSRQTQNTEAFFGQGTRLTVV.

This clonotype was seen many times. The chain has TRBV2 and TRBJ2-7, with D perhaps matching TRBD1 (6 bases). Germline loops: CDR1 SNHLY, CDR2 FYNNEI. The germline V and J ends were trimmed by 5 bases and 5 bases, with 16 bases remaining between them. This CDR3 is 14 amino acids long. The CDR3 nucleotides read TGTGCCAGCAGTCCAGCCCAGGGGTACCACGAGCAGTACTTC. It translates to CASSPAQGYHEQYF.

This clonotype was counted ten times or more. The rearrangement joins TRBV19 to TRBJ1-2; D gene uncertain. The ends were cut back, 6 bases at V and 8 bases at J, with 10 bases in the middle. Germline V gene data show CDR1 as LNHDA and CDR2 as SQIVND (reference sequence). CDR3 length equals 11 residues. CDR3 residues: CASRRLDGYTF. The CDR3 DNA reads TGTGCCAGTAGGAGACTCGACGGCTACACCTTC.

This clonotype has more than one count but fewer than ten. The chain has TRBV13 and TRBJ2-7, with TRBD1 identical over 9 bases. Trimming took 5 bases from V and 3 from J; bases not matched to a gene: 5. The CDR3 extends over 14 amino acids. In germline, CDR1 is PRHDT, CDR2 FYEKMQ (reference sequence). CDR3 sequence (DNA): TGTGCCAGCAGCCTCCGACAGGGGGTCTACGAGCAGTACTTC. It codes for CASSLRQGVYEQYF.